The rows below give T cell receptor beta chains drawn from one sample of a study of shared clonotypes between healthy human individuals. TCRdb's copy holds only in-frame clones and misses some; the assay was immunoSEQ multiplex PCR. The table has about 2.2 million clones, 85% to 95% seen once. Input material: naive CD8+ T cells from PBMCs. The origin of the receptors is a man aged 18 to 30 in good health. Some clones in this sample may be carry-over from other donors' samples. CDR3s include the opening cysteine and the closing phenylalanine or tryptophan. A D gene is named only where the DNA matches it firmly. Not every row has a clone size; where given, it reads once, few, many or a size class.

clone_size,v_call,d_call,j_call,cdr3_aa,cdr3_nt
-,TRBV6-6,-,TRBJ1-2,CASSGGEVGVHYGYTF,TGTGCCAGCAGTGGCGGGGAGGTGGGGGTTCACTATGGCTACACCTTC
few,TRBV30,-,TRBJ2-2,CAWSVPGAGELFF,TGTGCCTGGAGTGTTCCAGGGGCCGGGGAGCTGTTTTTT
few,TRBV28,-,TRBJ1-1,CASRPLGVTEAFF,TGTGCCAGCAGACCACTGGGGGTCACTGAAGCTTTCTTT
-,TRBV27,TRBD2,TRBJ2-1,CASSPLRISGRVHNEQFF,TGTGCCAGCAGTCCGCTAAGAATCAGCGGGAGAGTCCACAATGAGCAGTTCTTC
-,TRBV4-2,-,TRBJ1-5,CASSQDEAAAYSNQPQHF,TGTGCCAGCAGCCAAGATGAGGCGGCAGCGTATAGCAATCAGCCCCAGCATTTT
-,TRBV18,-,TRBJ2-5,CASSPRTEGVGETQYF,TGTGCCAGCTCACCGCGGACTGAGGGAGTAGGAGAGACCCAGTACTTC
-,TRBV27,-,TRBJ2-1,CASSLGGRPYNEQFF,TGTGCCAGCAGTTTGGGGGGACGGCCCTACAATGAGCAGTTCTTC
-,TRBV4-3,-,TRBJ2-1,CASSADEGNEQFF,TGCGCCAGCAGCGCGGACGAAGGAAATGAGCAGTTCTTC
-,TRBV27,-,TRBJ2-1,CASSLIGYEQFF,TGTGCCAGCAGTTTGATCGGGTATGAGCAGTTCTTC
-,TRBV21-1,-,TRBJ1-1,CASSKARGGTENTEAFF,TGTGCCAGCAGCAAAGCGCGAGGGGGGACGGAGAACACTGAAGCTTTCTTT
-,TRBV27,-,TRBJ1-2,CASSPGSPNYGYTF,TGTGCCAGCAGCCCCGGCAGTCCTAACTATGGCTACACCTTC
-,TRBV6-5,TRBD1,TRBJ2-5,CASTNAGDRQETQYF,TGTGCCAGCACCAACGCTGGGGACAGACAAGAGACCCAGTACTTC
-,TRBV7-8,-,TRBJ2-7,CASSPGYEQYF,TGTGCCAGCAGCCCCGGATACGAGCAGTACTTC
-,TRBV28,TRBD2,TRBJ2-3,CASTGLAGQPRPDTQYF,TGTGCCAGTACAGGACTAGCGGGCCAACCCCGGCCAGATACGCAGTATTTT
-,TRBV27,-,TRBJ2-1,CASSLTMTEYNEQFF,TGTGCCAGCAGTTTAACCATGACAGAATACAATGAGCAGTTCTTC
-,TRBV27,-,TRBJ1-5,CASSPGQINQPQHF,TGTGCCAGCAGCCCCGGACAAATCAATCAGCCCCAGCATTTT
-,TRBV2,TRBD2,TRBJ2-1,CASSEGSGRNEQFF,TGTGCCAGCAGTGAAGGTAGCGGGAGAAATGAGCAGTTCTTC
-,TRBV2,-,TRBJ1-4,CASNPGGETNEKLFF,TGTGCCAGCAACCCAGGCGGGGAAACTAATGAAAAACTGTTTTTT
-,TRBV5-3,TRBD1,TRBJ1-1,CARSWLTGGLNTEAFF,TGTGCCAGAAGCTGGCTGACAGGGGGATTAAACACTGAAGCTTTCTTT
-,TRBV19,-,TRBJ2-2,CASSMGHFTGELFF,TGTGCCAGTAGTATGGGACACTTCACCGGGGAGCTGTTTTTT
-,TRBV29-1,TRBD1,TRBJ2-7,CSVQGAFYEQYF,TGCAGCGTCCAGGGGGCCTTCTACGAGCAGTACTTC
-,TRBV30,TRBD1,TRBJ1-2,CAWRPTGGWYGYTF,TGTGCCTGGAGGCCCACAGGGGGCTGGTATGGCTACACCTTC
once,TRBV7-8,-,TRBJ2-7,CASSFPGPSYEQYF,TGTGCCAGCAGCTTCCCGGGACCTTCTTACGAGCAGTACTTC
-,TRBV19,TRBD1,TRBJ1-1,CASSIFQGAGTEAFF,TGTGCCAGTAGTATTTTTCAGGGGGCAGGGACTGAAGCTTTCTTT
-,TRBV5-6,-,TRBJ1-2,CASSLGQGIGYGYTF,TGTGCCAGCAGCTTGGGTCAGGGGATTGGGTATGGCTACACCTTC
-,TRBV7-9,-,TRBJ2-1,CASSLAGGAPTGGGNEQFF,TGTGCCAGCAGCTTAGCCGGGGGCGCTCCGACTGGAGGGGGCAATGAGCAGTTCTTC
-,TRBV29-1,TRBD1,TRBJ2-5,CSVEALNRDRSFEQYF,TGCAGCGTTGAAGCATTGAACCGGGACAGGTCCTTTGAGCAGTACTTC
-,TRBV7-9,TRBD1,TRBJ2-7,CASSRTGTAKEQYF,TGTGCCAGCAGCCGAACCGGGACAGCCAAGGAGCAGTACTTC
-,TRBV12-5,TRBD1,TRBJ2-7,CASAIGTGAYEQYF,TGTGCTAGTGCCATCGGGACAGGGGCCTACGAGCAGTACTTC
-,TRBV11-2,-,TRBJ1-1,CASSLYKNTEAFF,TGTGCCAGCAGCTTATACAAGAACACTGAAGCTTTCTTT
-,TRBV7-9,-,TRBJ2-3,CASSFDRTLTDTQYF,TGTGCCAGCAGCTTTGACAGAACCCTAACAGATACGCAGTATTTT
-,TRBV7-9,TRBD1,TRBJ2-2,CASSGDRNTGELFF,TGTGCCAGCAGCGGGGACAGGAACACCGGGGAGCTGTTTTTT
-,TRBV11-2,-,TRBJ1-1,CASDAGTEAFF,TGTGCCAGCGATGCAGGGACTGAAGCTTTCTTT
-,TRBV28,-,TRBJ2-3,CASGGDRLGTDTQYF,TGTGCCAGCGGAGGGGACCGTTTAGGCACAGATACGCAGTATTTT
-,TRBV11-2,-,TRBJ1-1,CASSLTPEAFF,TGTGCCAGCAGCTTAACTCCTGAAGCTTTCTTT
-,TRBV27,TRBD1,TRBJ2-4,CASSSRQGPGNIQYF,TGTGCCAGCAGTTCCAGACAGGGGCCGGGGAACATTCAGTACTTC
-,TRBV7-2,TRBD2,TRBJ2-3,CASSSELAGYTDTQYF,TGTGCCAGCAGCTCTGAACTAGCGGGTTACACAGATACGCAGTATTTT
-,TRBV7-9,-,TRBJ1-4,CASSVGEKLFF,TGTGCCAGCAGCGTCGGTGAAAAACTGTTTTTT
-,TRBV4-2,-,TRBJ1-5,CASSQDRIGNQPQHF,TGTGCCAGCAGCCAAGATCGGATCGGCAATCAGCCCCAGCATTTT
-,TRBV6-5,-,TRBJ2-4,CASSFTPEAKNIQYF,TGTGCCAGCAGCTTCACCCCGGAAGCCAAAAACATTCAGTACTTC
-,TRBV9,-,TRBJ2-4,CASSAPGVAKNIQYF,TGTGCCAGCAGCGCCCCGGGGGTAGCCAAAAACATTCAGTACTTC
-,TRBV5-4,-,TRBJ2-7,CASSPTGYLGEQYF,TGTGCCAGCAGCCCGACTGGTTATTTAGGCGAGCAGTACTTC
-,TRBV11-2,-,TRBJ2-1,CASSLNYRLGGNEQFF,TGTGCCAGCAGCTTAAATTACCGCCTCGGAGGGAATGAGCAGTTCTTC
-,TRBV28,TRBD1,TRBJ2-7,CASSTVPDRGLVYEQYF,TGTGCCAGCAGTACCGTCCCGGACAGGGGGCTGGTCTACGAGCAGTACTTC
-,TRBV10-3,TRBD2,TRBJ2-1,CAISESRGMVAGHEQFF,TGTGCCATCAGTGAGTCGAGAGGCATGGTAGCGGGACATGAGCAGTTCTTC
-,TRBV19,-,TRBJ2-2,CASDRRRTGELFF,TGTGCCAGCGACCGCCGAAGGACCGGGGAGCTGTTTTTT
-,TRBV6-5,TRBD1,TRBJ2-7,CASSYPAGGYEQYF,TGTGCCAGCAGTTACCCGGCAGGGGGCTACGAGCAGTACTTC
-,TRBV19,-,TRBJ2-1,CASRRTVSYNEQFF,TGTGCCAGTAGGCGGACAGTCTCCTACAATGAGCAGTTCTTC
-,TRBV18,TRBD1,TRBJ2-7,CASSPSQQGRYEQYF,TGTGCCAGCTCACCATCTCAACAGGGGCGGTACGAGCAGTACTTC
once,TRBV19,-,TRBJ1-5,CASSIYGPEGFQPQHF,TGTGCCAGTAGTATCTATGGGCCTGAAGGGTTTCAGCCCCAGCATTTT
-,TRBV2,-,TRBJ2-7,CAGSERYEQYF,TGTGCCGGCTCAGAGCGGTACGAGCAGTACTTC
-,TRBV6-1,-,TRBJ1-3,CASSEALQTGNTIYF,TGTGCCAGCAGTGAAGCGCTACAGACTGGAAACACCATATATTTT
-,TRBV27,-,TRBJ2-1,CASSPLAGNSYNEQFF,TGTGCCAGCAGCCCCCTGGCGGGCAACTCCTACAATGAGCAGTTCTTC
-,TRBV13,-,TRBJ1-5,CASSLRTGYSNQPQHF,TGTGCCAGCAGCTTACGTACAGGCTATAGCAATCAGCCCCAGCATTTT
-,TRBV21-1,-,TRBJ1-1,CASSKPRGQETEAFF,TGTGCCAGCAGCAAACCCCGGGGACAGGAGACTGAAGCTTTCTTT
-,TRBV5-6,TRBD2,TRBJ2-7,CASSFSTFSSGYEQYF,TGTGCCAGCAGCTTCTCTACGTTCTCTAGCGGCTACGAGCAGTACTTC
-,TRBV14,TRBD1,TRBJ2-7,CASSQQGVRQGAYSYEQYF,TGTGCCAGCAGCCAACAGGGGGTTCGACAGGGGGCTTACTCCTACGAGCAGTACTTC